This T cell receptor (beta chain) was observed in a study of T cell responses to AZD1222 COVID-19 vaccine. Profiling relied on immunoSEQ multiplex PCR, and the TCRdb table lists in-frame clones only, not all of them. The data hold roughly 120,000 clones, with about nine tenths observed a single time. This clone was counted once. CDR1 and CDR2 (germline): SGHTA, FQGNSA. Trimming cost V 2 bases and J 10 bases, with 15 bases left between them. The length of the CDR3 is 14 residues. This chain uses TRBV7-2 with TRBJ1-5; D perhaps matches TRBD1 (5 bases). The sequencing used peripheral blood, collected on day 0 of AZD1222 vaccination. This TCR was recovered from an adult in good health. CDR3 DNA: TGTGCCAGCAGCTTATCGGGCGGGGCGATCCCCCAGCATTTT. Its translation: CASSLSGGAIPQHF.